The source of this TCR beta chain is a study of blood T cell repertoires in COVID-19. Study in general: Collection of acute and convalescent COVID-19 samples took place in the United States, Italy and Spain.

Per the original methods: Estimation of nucleated cell counts relied on the amplification of reference gene primers. Profiled with immunoSEQ multiplex PCR; TCRdb holds only in-frame clones, not every one. Clone size and V and J calls were adopted from that table, with D and trimming inferred from the DNA. This table holds some 300,000 clones, around 91% found once. Participants were aged about 18 to 90 years, lived in under 25 US areas, and enrolled virtually. Recovered Cohort 3 donors showed two negative PCRs, clearance, or symptom resolution. Sequenced sample: PBMCs or T cells enriched from blood (not recorded which). The receptor's source is a woman in her thirties or forties who had recovered from COVID-19.

The CDR3 nucleotides read TGTGCCAGCAGCTACCGACAGGGGCTTACCCAAGAGACCCAGTACTTC. This gives the protein CASSYRQGLTQETQYF. The genes are TRBV7-2 and TRBJ2-5, with 8 nucleotides matching TRBD1. The CDR3 has 16 residues. From germline, CDR1 is SGHTA and CDR2 FQGNSA. Trimming took 4 bases from V and 1 from J; bases not matched to a gene: 8.